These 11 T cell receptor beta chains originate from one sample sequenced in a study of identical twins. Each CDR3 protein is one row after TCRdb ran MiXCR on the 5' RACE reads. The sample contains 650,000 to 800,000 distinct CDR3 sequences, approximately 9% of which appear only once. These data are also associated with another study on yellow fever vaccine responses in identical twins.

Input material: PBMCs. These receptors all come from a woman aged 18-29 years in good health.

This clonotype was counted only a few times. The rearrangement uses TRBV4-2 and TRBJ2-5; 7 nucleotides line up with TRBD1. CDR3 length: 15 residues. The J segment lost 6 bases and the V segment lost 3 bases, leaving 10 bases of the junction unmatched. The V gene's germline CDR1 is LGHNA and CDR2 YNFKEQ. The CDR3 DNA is TGTGCCAGCAGCCAGGGGGAGACAGGGTTAAAGACCCAGTACTTC. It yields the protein CASSQGETGLKTQYF.

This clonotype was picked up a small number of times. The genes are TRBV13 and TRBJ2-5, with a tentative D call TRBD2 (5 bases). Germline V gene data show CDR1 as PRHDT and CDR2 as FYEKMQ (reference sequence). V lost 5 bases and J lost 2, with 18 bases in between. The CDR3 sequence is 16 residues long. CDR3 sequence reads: CASSATTRMGQETQYF. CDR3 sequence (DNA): TGTGCCAGCAGCGCCACAACTAGGATGGGGCAAGAGACCCAGTACTTC.

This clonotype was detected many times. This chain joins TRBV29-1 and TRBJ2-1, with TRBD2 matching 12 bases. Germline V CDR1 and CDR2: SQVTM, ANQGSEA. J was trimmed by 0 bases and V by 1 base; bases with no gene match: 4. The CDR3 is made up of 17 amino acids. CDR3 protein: CSVEGSSGGASYNEQFF. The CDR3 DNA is TGCAGCGTTGAAGGCTCTAGCGGGGGGGCCTCCTACAATGAGCAGTTCTTC.

The CDR3 DNA reads TGTGCCAGCAGCTTAGGGGCCCCCCGCCCAGCGGGAGAAAAATGGAATGAGCAGTTCTTC. It is translated as CASSLGAPRPAGEKWNEQFF. The rearrangement joins TRBV11-2 to TRBJ2-1, with TRBD2 identical over 8 bases. The V gene end was trimmed by 1 base and the J gene end by 7 bases; junction bases not matched to a gene: 21. Germline CDR1 SGHAT, CDR2 FQNNGV. This CDR3 has 20 amino acids.

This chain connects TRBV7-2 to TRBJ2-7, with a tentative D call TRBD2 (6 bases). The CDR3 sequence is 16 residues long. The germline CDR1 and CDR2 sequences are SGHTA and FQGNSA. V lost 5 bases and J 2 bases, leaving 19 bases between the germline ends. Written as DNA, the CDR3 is TGTGCCAGCAGCCACAGTATAGGAGGGGCCACCTACGAGCAGTACTTC. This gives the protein CASSHSIGGATYEQYF. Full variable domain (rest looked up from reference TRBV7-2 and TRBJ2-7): GAGVSQSPSNKVTEKGKDVELRCDPISGHTALYWYRQSLGQGLEFLIYFQGNSAPDKSGLPSDRFSAERTGGSVSTLTIQRTQQEDSAVYLCASSHSIGGATYEQYFGPGTRLTVT.

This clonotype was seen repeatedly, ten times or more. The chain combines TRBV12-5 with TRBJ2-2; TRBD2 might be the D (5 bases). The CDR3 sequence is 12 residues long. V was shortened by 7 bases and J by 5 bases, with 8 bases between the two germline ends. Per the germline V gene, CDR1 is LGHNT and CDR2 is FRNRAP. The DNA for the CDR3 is TGTGCTAGTGTCGGGGTTACCGGGGAGCTGTTTTTT. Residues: CASVGVTGELFF.

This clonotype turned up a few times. The CDR3 DNA reads TGTGCCTGGAGTGCCACTAGCAATCAGCCCCAGCATTTT. Translated: CAWSATSNQPQHF. The chain is built from TRBV30 and TRBJ1-5, with D unclear. Trimming took 1 base from V and 0 from J, leaving 4 bases between them. Germline V gene data show CDR1 as GTSNPN and CDR2 as SVGIG (reference sequence). The CDR3 extends over 13 amino acids.

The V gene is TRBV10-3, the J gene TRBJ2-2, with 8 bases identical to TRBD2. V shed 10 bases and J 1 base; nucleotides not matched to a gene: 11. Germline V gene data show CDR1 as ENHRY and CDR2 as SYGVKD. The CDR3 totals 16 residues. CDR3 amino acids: CASSRAGGLNTGELFF. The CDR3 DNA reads TGTGCCAGCTCCCGGGCGGGGGGCCTGAACACCGGGGAGCTGTTTTTT.

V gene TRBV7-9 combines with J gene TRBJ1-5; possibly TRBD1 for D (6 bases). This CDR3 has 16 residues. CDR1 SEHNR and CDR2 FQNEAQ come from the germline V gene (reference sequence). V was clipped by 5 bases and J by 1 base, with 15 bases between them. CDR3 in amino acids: CASSHTRQASNQPQHF. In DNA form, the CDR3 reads TGTGCCAGCAGCCACACCCGACAGGCGAGCAATCAGCCCCAGCATTTT.

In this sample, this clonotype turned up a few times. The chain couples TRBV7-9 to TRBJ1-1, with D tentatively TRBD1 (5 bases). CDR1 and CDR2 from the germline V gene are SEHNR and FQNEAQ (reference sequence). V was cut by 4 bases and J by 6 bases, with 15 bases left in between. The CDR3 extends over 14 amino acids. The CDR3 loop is CASSYIFGGPEAFF. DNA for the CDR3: TGTGCCAGCAGCTACATCTTCGGGGGACCTGAAGCTTTCTTT.

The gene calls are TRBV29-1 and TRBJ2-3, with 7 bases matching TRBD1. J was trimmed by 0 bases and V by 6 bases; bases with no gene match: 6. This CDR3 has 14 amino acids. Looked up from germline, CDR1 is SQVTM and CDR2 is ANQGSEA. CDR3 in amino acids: CSVVQGVSTDTQYF. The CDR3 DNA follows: TGCAGCGTCGTGCAGGGGGTGAGCACAGATACGCAGTATTTT.